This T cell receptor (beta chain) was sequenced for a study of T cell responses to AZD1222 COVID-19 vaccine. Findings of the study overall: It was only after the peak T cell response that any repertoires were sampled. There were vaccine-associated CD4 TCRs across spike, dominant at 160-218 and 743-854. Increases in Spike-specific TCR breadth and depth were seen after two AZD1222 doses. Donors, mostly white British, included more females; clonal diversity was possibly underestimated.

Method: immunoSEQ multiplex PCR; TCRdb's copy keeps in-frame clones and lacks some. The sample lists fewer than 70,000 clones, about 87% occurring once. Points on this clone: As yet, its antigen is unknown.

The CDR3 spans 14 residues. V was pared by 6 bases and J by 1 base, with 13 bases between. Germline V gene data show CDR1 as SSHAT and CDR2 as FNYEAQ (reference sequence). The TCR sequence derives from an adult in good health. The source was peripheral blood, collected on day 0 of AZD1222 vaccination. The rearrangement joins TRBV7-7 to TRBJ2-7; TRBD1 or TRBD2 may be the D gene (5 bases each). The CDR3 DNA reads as TGTGCCAGCAGTCCCGGGACCGTATCCTACGAGCAGTACTTC. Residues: CASSPGTVSYEQYF.